The clone carrying this T cell receptor (beta chain) was seen once. With 2 bases removed from V and 3 bases from J, the gap between germline ends came to 8 bases. Germline lookup yields CDR1 MNHEY and CDR2 SVGEGT. The CDR3 consists of 14 residues. The data originate from a study of blood T cell repertoires in COVID-19. Everyone who took part was about 18 to 89 years old, and they came from over 20 US areas. Symptom resolution, clearance, or two negative PCRs marked the recovered donors of Cohort 3. Sequencing was performed with immunoSEQ multiplex PCR; in TCRdb, only in-frame clones are kept and a portion is missing. The sample consists of 350,000 or so clones, 80% to 95% of them appearing once.

The sequence came from a woman under 40 who had recovered from COVID-19. This chain connects TRBV6-2 or TRBV6-3 to TRBJ2-1; possibly TRBD1 for D (6 bases). The sample was PBMCs or T cells enriched from blood (not recorded which). Here the CDR3 DNA reads TGTGCCAGCAGTTACGGGGACAACTACAATGAGCAGTTCTTC. Encoded protein: CASSYGDNYNEQFF.